The rows below give T cell receptor beta chains drawn from one sample of a study of T cell responses to AZD1222 COVID-19 vaccine. The table came from immunoSEQ multiplex PCR; TCRdb's copy has only in-frame clones and leaves some out. Of some 120,000 clones in the sample, about 92% are singletons; the top ten hold 2.9%. The source material was peripheral blood, sampled on day 0 of AZD1222 vaccination. The receptors come from an adult in good health. The conserved cysteine and the conserved F or W are not part of the CDR3 here.

>TRBJ2-5|TRBV18
ASSPSGEETQY
>TRBJ2-7|TRBV27
ASSSRASYEQY
>TRBJ1-1|TRBV27
ASSLGQEAF
>TRBJ1-2|TRBV10-3
AISDKGDYGYT
>TRBJ1-6|TRBV7-2
ASSLTGGSPLH
>TRBJ2-1|TRBV6-5
ASRYVGDEQF
>TRBJ1-2|TRBV19
ASSNGGADYGYT
>TRBJ1-2|TRBV5-4
ASSLRQGTNYGYT
>TRBJ1-1|TRBV11-2
ASSRVSGFTEAF
>TRBJ2-2|TRBV9
ASSVLGAGELF
>TRBJ1-2|TRBV18
ASSPNTGDYGYT
>TRBJ2-7|TRBV5-1
ASSRDGAYEQY
>TRBJ2-1|TRBV11-3
ASSYGTGEINEQF
>TRBJ1-4|TRBV2
ASSRPGQGFTGGEKLF
>TRBJ1-2|TRBV28
ASRSQGAFYGYT
>TRBJ1-1|TRBV28
ASSLRGSETGSTEAF
>TRBJ2-7|TRBV13
ASSLRSGYDEQY
>TRBJ1-1|TRBV29-1
SVLDRTTEAF
>TRBJ2-1|TRBV28
ASTVDRVSNEQF
>TRBJ2-2|TRBV28
ASSPGWLAGFEPGELF
>TRBJ1-1|TRBV28
ASSSWTGRTEAF
>TRBJ2-7|TRBV6-1
ASSEAGALWGEQY
>TRBJ2-7|TRBV12-3/TRBV12-4
ASSPGTLYEQY
>TRBJ1-5|TRBV6-6
ASTEGGIYSNQPQH
>TRBJ2-7|TRBV5-1
ASSLGDGYEQY
>TRBJ1-5|TRBV19
ASRPSRGNQPQH
>TRBJ2-5|TRBV11-2
ASSLYEVETQY
>TRBJ1-4|TRBV6-5
ASSYSRGPNEKLF
>TRBJ1-1|TRBV19
ASSTSQTEAF
>TRBJ1-3|TRBV9
ASSVGGVNTIY
>TRBJ2-7|TRBV4-2
ASSQEPPGQLGYEQY
>TRBJ2-3|TRBV6-6
ASSYSGQGPDTQY
>TRBJ1-3|TRBV29-1
SVEWQGRDTIY
>TRBJ1-5|TRBV19
AITSIRPQH
>TRBJ2-7|TRBV27
ASSLSGRANHEQY
>TRBJ2-2|TRBV28
ASSDYDGQGWTGELF
>TRBJ2-7|TRBV19
ASSTYPDRSYEQY
>TRBJ2-7|TRBV5-6
ASSFGGSSYEQY
>TRBJ2-2|TRBV13
ASSLRGTGELF
>TRBJ2-7|TRBV6-5
ASSPTRGAYEQY
>TRBJ1-1|TRBV2
ASLQTGGGTEAF
>TRBJ1-5|TRBV28
ASKGAQPQH
>TRBJ2-7|TRBV28
ASSLGQGDEQY
>TRBJ1-1|TRBV10-2
ASRGTGLGTEAF
>TRBJ2-1|TRBV25-1
ASSLTEYNEQF
>TRBJ1-6|TRBV19
ASSIGTSLRSPLH
>TRBJ1-4|TRBV6-5
ASSRTGFLTGKLF